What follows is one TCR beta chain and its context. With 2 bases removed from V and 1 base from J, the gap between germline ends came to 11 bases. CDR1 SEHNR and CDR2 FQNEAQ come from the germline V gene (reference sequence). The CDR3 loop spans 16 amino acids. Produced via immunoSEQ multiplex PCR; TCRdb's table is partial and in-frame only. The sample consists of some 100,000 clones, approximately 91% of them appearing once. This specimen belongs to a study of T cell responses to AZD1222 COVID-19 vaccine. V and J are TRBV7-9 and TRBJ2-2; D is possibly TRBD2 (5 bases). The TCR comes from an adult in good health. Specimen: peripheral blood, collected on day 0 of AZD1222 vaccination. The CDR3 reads CASSLLPSRNTGELFF. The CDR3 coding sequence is TGTGCCAGCAGCTTACTCCCTAGCCGGAACACCGGGGAGCTGTTTTTT.